This T cell receptor beta chain was sequenced during a study of siplizumab effects on memory and regulatory T cells. Whole-study findings and limits: Contribution to the alloresponse seemed major for naive T cells, which also seemed more diverse than memory cells. Significant reduction of alloreactive sequences traceable to unstimulated CD4+ memory cells was observed with siplizumab. The authors mapped only a minor fraction of alloreactive clones to unstimulated subsets.

Germline CDR1 and CDR2: GTSNPN and SVGIG (reference sequence). The CDR3 is 15 residues long. The V end was cut by 0 bases, the J end by 4 bases, with 15 bases between. With respect to this clone: As yet, its antigen is unknown.

Each sample yielded around 9.6 x 10^4 assayed TCR templates. Assay used: immunoSEQ multiplex PCR; TCRdb lists only in-frame clones, some missing. This repertoire shows tens of thousands of clones, over 85% found once; its top ten account for 6.5%. This chain links TRBV30 with TRBJ1-1, with a possible D match to TRBD1 (5 bases). The material sequenced was CD8+ T cells sorted from blood. This receptor was taken from a human donor in good health. CDR3 bases: TGTGCCTGGAGTGTACACAGGCTAGACTCCACTGAAGCTTTCTTT. As protein: CAWSVHRLDSTEAFF.